A single sample gave rise to the 6 T cell receptor beta chains below, sequenced in a study of blood T cells in healthy people across ages. A J-beta primer mix and a sample-barcoded 5' primer were used in a second PCR of about 7 to 12 cycles. TCRdb reprocessed the 5' RACE reads with MiXCR, giving one entry per CDR3 protein. The sample holds about 930,000 distinct CDR3 sequences, 25% to 30% seen once. The sample was also reused in another study, on T cells of mothers and their children.

Material for sequencing was blood. The receptors were gathered from a woman aged 35 to 49 in good health.

A few counts support this clonotype. The junction departs from germline at one end; a sequencing error may be responsible. This rearrangement joins TRBV6-1 to TRBJ1-2, with unresolved D. In germline, CDR1 is MNHNS, CDR2 SASEGT. This CDR3 is 14 amino acids long. This CDR3 is CASKEGGVNYGYIF. CDR3 DNA: TGTGCCAGCAAAGAAGGCGGGGTTAACTATGGCTACATCTTC.

This clonotype was counted between two and nine times. This chain connects TRBV9 to TRBJ2-5; 9 bases line up with TRBD2. Per the germline V gene, CDR1 is SGDLS and CDR2 is YYNGEE. V shed 3 bases and J 5 bases; nucleotides not matched to a gene: 5. This CDR3 has 14 amino acids. CDR3 loop: CASSEGTSWETQYF. DNA of the CDR3: TGTGCCAGCAGCGAGGGGACTAGCTGGGAGACCCAGTACTTC.

The V call is TRBV6-1, the J call TRBJ1-2; TRBD1 agrees at 9 bases. V was pared by 5 bases and J by 4 bases, with 8 bases of the junction left unmatched. Germline V gives CDR1 MNHNS, CDR2 SASEGT. This CDR3 comprises 15 residues. CDR3 bases: TGTGCCAGCAGTCCCCAGACAGGGGGAAGCTATGGCTACACCTTC. Residues: CASSPQTGGSYGYTF.

The sample holds many counts of this clonotype. This rearrangement joins TRBV15 to TRBJ1-2; D unresolved. Trimming took off 9 bases at V and 6 bases at J, with 17 bases between the two ends. CDR3 length equals 13 residues. The germline V gene encodes CDR1 LNHNV and CDR2 YYDKDF (reference sequence). CDR3 loop: CATSAVDLNGYTF. CDR3 coding DNA: TGTGCCACTTCGGCGGTGGATCTGAATGGCTACACCTTC.

In its sample, this clonotype was seen once. An end of the junction does not agree with germline; a read error may underlie this. This chain connects TRBV6-6 to TRBJ2-1; D is possibly TRBD1 (7 bases). In germline, CDR1 is MNHNY, CDR2 SVGAGI (reference sequence). The CDR3 length is 14 residues. This CDR3 reads CASSQGEAANEQIF. The DNA of the CDR3 is TGTGCCAGCAGCCAGGGGGAGGCGGCGAATGAGCAGATCTTC.

In this sample, this clonotype turned up many times. The genes are TRBV5-5 and TRBJ2-1; 7 positions agree with TRBD1. CDR3 length: 15 residues. The germline gives CDR1 SGHKS, CDR2 YYEKEE (reference sequence). Trimming cost V 5 bases and J 5 bases; bases outside gene matches: 10. CDR3 in DNA: TGTGCCAGCAGTCCTAGACAGGGATCTAACAATGAGCAGTTCTTC. This codes for CASSPRQGSNNEQFF. The full variable domain, its missing parts supplied by reference TRBV5-5 and TRBJ2-1, is DAGVTQSPTHLIKTRGQQVTLRCSPISGHKSVSWYQQVLGQGPQFIFQYYEKEERGRGNFPDRFSARQFPNYSSELNVNALLLGDSALYLCASSPRQGSNNEQFFGPGTRLTVL.